The TCR beta chain described here comes from a study of blood T cell repertoires in COVID-19. Assay used: immunoSEQ multiplex PCR; TCRdb lists only in-frame clones, some missing. The sample comprises about 170,000 clones, 90% of which are singletons, and roughly 0.56% rests with the top ten. The CDR3 spans 13 residues. V shed 3 bases and J shed 5 bases, with 10 bases lying between them. The rearrangement uses TRBV12-3 or TRBV12-4 and TRBJ1-1; the D is unclear. The sequenced material came from peripheral blood. The source of this sequence is a man over 45 with acute or convalescent COVID-19. The CDR3 DNA reads as TGTGCCAGCAGTTTTGAGGTTAGGACTGAAGCTTTCTTT. As protein: CASSFEVRTEAFF.